The clone carrying this T cell receptor beta chain was observed once. The source of the sample is a study of blood T cell repertoires in COVID-19. Study context: Collection of acute and convalescent COVID-19 samples took place in the United States, Italy and Spain. Sources were T cells, B-cell-depleted T cells, or PBMCs; the material itself was cDNA or gDNA.

This CDR3 is built from 14 residues. The germline V gene encodes CDR1 KGHSH and CDR2 LQKENI. V lost 6 bases, J lost 6 bases, and 7 bases stayed unmatched. Authors' analysis steps: Estimation of nucleated cell counts relied on the amplification of reference gene primers. Profiling relied on immunoSEQ multiplex PCR, and the TCRdb table lists in-frame clones only, not all of them. The D gene and trimming were derived from the DNA, and the V and J assignments and clone size from that table. The sample consists of about 400,000 clones, approximately 86% of them appearing once. This rearrangement joins TRBV18 to TRBJ1-5; 8 positions agree with TRBD1. The receptor comes from a human donor in a cohort sampled during active COVID-19. The sequencing sample was made of peripheral blood. CDR3 in DNA: TGTGCCAGCTCTGATGCCGGGACAGGTCAGCCCCAGCATTTT. This codes for CASSDAGTGQPQHF. Full variable domain (outside the CDR3, taken from reference TRBV18 and TRBJ1-5): NAGVMQNPRHLVRRRGQEARLRCSPMKGHSHVYWYRQLPEEGLKFMVYLQKENIIDESGMPKERFSAEFPKEGPSILRIQQVVRGDSAAYFCASSDAGTGQPQHFGDGTRLSIL.